This T cell receptor beta chain was identified during a study of PD-1 blockade in classical Hodgkin lymphoma. Points from the study as a whole: At C4D1, TCR diversity had climbed significantly for CD4+ cells, though not for CD8+ cells. Repertoire differences lack defined causes, possibly disease activity or prior therapy.

Regarding this clone: What it recognizes is unknown.

Each patient's relapse followed autologous stem cell transplantation, and brentuximab vedotin exposure varied. Researchers used magnetic negative selection to pull out pure CD4+ T cells from thawed PBMCs. The protocol was immunoSEQ multiplex PCR, while the TCRdb copy is restricted to in-frame clones and leaves out a portion. The table includes 7,000 or so clones, roughly 79% detected once. This CDR3 is 13 amino acids long. Germline CDR1 and CDR2: SEHNR and FQNEAQ (reference sequence). V lost 5 bases to trimming and J lost 8 bases, with 12 bases between them. The chain links TRBV7-9 to TRBJ1-4, with no clear D. This TCR was sampled from a human donor with classical Hodgkin lymphoma. Sequenced material: CD4+ T cells from blood, taken at baseline. DNA of the CDR3: TGTGCCAGCAGCATCCCAGGACGGGAAAAACTGTTTTTT. Translated, it gives CASSIPGREKLFF.